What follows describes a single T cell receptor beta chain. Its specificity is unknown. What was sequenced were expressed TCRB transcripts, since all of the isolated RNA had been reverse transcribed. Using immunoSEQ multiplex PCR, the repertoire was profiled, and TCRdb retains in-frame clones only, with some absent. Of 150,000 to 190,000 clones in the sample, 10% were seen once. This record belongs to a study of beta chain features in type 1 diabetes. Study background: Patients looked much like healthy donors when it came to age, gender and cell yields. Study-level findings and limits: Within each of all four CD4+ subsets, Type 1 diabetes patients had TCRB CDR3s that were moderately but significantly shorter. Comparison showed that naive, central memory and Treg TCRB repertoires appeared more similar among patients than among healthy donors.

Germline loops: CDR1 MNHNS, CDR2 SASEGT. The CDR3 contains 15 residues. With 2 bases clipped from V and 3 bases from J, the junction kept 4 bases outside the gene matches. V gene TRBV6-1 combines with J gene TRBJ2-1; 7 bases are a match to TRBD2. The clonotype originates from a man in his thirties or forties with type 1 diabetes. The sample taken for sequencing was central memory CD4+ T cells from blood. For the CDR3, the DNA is TGTGCCAGCAGTGAATACCTAGCGGACTACAATGAGCAGTTCTTC. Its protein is CASSEYLADYNEQFF.